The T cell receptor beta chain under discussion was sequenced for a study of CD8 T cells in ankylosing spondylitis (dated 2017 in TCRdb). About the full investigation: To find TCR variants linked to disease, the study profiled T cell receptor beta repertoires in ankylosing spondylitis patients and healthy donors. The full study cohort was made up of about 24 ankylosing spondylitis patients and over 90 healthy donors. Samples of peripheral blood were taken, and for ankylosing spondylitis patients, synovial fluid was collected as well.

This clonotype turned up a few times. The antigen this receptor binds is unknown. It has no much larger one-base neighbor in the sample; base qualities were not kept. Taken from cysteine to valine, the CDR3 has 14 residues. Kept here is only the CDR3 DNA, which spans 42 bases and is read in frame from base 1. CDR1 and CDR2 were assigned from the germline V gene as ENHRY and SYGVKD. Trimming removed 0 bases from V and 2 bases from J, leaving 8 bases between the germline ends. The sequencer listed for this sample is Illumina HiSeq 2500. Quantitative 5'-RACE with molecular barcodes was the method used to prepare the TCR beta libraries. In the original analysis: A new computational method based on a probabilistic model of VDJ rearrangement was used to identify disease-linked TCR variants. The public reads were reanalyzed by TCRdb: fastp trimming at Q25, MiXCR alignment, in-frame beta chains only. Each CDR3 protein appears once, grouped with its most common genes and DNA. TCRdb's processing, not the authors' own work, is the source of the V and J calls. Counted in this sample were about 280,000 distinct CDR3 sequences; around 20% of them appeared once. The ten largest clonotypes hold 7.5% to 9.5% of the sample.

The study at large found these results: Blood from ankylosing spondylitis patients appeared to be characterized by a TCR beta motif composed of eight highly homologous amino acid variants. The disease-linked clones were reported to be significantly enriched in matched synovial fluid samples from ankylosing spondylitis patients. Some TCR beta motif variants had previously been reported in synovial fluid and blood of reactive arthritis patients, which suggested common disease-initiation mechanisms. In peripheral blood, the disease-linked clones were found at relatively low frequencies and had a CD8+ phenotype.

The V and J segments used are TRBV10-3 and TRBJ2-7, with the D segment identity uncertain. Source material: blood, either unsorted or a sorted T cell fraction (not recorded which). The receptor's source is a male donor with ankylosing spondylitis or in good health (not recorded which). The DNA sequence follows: TGTGCCATCAGTGAGTCTTCAAACCCCTACGAGCAGTACGTC. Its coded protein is CAISESSNPYEQYV.